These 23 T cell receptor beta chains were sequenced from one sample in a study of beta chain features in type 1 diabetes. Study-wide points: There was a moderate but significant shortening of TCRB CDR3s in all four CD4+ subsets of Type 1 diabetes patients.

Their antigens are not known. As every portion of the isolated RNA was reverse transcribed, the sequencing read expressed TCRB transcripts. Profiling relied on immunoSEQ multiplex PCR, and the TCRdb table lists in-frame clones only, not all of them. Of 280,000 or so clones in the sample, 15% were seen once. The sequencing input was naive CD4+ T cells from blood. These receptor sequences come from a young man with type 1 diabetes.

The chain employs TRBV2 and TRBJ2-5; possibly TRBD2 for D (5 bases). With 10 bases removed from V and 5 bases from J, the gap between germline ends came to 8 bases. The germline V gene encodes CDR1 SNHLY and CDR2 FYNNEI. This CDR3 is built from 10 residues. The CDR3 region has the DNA TGTGCCACCTCGGGGGAGACCCAGTACTTC. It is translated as CATSGETQYF.

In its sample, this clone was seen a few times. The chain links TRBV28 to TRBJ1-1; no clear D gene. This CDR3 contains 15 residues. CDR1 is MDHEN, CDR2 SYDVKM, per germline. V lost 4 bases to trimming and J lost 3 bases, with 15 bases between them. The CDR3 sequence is CASSWSGKRDTEAFF. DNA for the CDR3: TGTGCCAGCAGTTGGTCCGGGAAAAGGGACACTGAAGCTTTCTTT.

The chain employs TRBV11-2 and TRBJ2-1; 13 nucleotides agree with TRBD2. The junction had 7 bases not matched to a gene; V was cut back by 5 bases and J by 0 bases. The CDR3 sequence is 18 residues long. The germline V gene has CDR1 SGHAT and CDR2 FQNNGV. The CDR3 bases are TGTGCCAGCAGCCCGGGGACTAGCGGGGATAGCTCCTACAATGAGCAGTTCTTC. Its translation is CASSPGTSGDSSYNEQFF.

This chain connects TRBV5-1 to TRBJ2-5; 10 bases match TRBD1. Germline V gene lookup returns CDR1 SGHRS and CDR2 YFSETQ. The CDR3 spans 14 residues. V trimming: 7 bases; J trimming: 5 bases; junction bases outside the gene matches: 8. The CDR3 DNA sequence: TGCGCCAGCGGACCGGGACAGGGGCGGGAGACCCAGTACTTC. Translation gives CASGPGQGRETQYF.

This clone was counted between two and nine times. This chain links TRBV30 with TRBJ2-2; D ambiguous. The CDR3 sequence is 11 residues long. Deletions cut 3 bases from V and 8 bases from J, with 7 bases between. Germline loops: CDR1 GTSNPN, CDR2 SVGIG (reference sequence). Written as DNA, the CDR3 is TGTGCCTGGAGGCGAGCGGGGGAGCTGTTTTTT. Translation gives CAWRRAGELFF. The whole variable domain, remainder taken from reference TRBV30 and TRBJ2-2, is SQTIHQWPATLVQPVGSPLSLECTVEGTSNPNLYWYRQAAGRGLQLLFYSVGIGQISSEVPQNLSASRPQDRQFILSSKKLLLSDSGFYLCAWRRAGELFFGEGSRLTVL.

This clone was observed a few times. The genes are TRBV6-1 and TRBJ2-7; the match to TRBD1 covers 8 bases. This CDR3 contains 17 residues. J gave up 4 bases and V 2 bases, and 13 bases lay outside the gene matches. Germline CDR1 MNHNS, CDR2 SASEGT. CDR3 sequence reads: CASSENPTRTGSYEQYF. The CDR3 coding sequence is TGTGCCAGCAGTGAAAACCCTACCAGGACAGGGTCGTACGAGCAGTACTTC.

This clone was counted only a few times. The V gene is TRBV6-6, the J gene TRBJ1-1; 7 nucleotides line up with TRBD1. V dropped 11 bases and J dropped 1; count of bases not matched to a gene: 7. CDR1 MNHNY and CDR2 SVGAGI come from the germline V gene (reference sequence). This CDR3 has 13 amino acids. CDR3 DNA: TGTGCCGCCACGAGACAGGGGAACACTGAAGCTTTCTTT. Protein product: CAATRQGNTEAFF.

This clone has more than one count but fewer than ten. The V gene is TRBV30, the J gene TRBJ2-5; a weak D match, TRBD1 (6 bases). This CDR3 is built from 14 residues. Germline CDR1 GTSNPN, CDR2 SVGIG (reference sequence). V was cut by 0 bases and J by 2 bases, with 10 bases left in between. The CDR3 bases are TGTGCCTGGAGTGTACCAGGGGCACAAGAGACCCAGTACTTC. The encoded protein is CAWSVPGAQETQYF.

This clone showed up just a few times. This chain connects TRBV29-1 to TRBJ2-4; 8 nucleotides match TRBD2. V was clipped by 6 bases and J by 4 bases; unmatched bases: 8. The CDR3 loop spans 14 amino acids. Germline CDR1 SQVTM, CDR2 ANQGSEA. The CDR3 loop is CSVTYGRVKNIQYF. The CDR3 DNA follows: TGCAGCGTCACTTACGGGAGGGTGAAAAACATTCAGTACTTC. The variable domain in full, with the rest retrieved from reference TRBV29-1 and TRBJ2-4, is SAVISQKPSRDICQRGTSLTIQCQVDSQVTMMFWYRQQPGQSLTLIATANQGSEATYESGFVIDKFPISRPNLTFSTLTVSNMSPEDSSIYLCSVTYGRVKNIQYFGAGTRLSVL.

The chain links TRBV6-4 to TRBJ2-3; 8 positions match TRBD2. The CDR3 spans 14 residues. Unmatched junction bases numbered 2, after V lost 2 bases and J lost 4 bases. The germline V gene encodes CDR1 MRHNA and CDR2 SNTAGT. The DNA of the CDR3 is TGTGCCAGCAGTGACGCGGGGGGCGCAGATACGCAGTATTTT. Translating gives CASSDAGGADTQYF.

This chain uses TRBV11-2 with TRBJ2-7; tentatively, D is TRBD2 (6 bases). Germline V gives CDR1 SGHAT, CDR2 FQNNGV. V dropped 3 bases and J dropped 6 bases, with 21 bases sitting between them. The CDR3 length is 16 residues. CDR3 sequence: CASSFGSGGSATEQYF. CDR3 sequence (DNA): TGTGCCAGCAGCTTCGGTTCTGGGGGGTCAGCGACCGAGCAGTACTTC.

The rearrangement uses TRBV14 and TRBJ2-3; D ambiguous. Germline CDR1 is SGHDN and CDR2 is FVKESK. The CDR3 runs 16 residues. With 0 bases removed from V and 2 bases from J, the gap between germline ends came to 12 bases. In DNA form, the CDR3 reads TGTGCCAGCAGCCAAGATGGTTTCCGGTTCACAGATACGCAGTATTTT. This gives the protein CASSQDGFRFTDTQYF.

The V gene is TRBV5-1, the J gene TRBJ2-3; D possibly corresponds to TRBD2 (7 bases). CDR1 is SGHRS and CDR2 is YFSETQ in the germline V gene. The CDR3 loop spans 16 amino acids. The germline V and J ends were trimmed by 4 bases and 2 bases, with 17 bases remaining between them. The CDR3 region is CASSRLAGANTDTQYF. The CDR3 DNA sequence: TGCGCCAGCAGCCGACTGGCGGGGGCTAACACAGATACGCAGTATTTT. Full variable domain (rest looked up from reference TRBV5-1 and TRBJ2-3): KAGVTQTPRYLIKTRGQQVTLSCSPISGHRSVSWYQQTPGQGLQFLFEYFSETQRNKGNFPGRFSGRQFSNSRSEMNVSTLELGDSALYLCASSRLAGANTDTQYFGPGTRLTVL.

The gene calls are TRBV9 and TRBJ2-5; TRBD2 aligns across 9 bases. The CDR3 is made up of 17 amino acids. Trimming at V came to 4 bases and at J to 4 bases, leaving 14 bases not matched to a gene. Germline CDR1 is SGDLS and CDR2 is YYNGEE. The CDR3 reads CASSPRLAGGKRETQYF. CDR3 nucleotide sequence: TGTGCCAGCAGCCCCCGCCTTGCGGGAGGGAAACGAGAGACCCAGTACTTC.

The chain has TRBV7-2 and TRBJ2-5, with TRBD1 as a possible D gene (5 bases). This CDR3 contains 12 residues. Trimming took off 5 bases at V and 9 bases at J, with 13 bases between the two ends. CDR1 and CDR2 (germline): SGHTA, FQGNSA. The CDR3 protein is CASSPSSRAQYF. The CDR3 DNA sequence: TGTGCCAGCAGCCCTTCGTCCAGGGCCCAGTACTTC.

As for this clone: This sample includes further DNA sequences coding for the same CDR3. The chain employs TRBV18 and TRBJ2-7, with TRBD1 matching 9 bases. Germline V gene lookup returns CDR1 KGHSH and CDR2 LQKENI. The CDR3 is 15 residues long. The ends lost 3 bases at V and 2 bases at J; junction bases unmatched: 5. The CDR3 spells CASSPPGQGAYEQYF. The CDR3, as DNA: TGTGCCAGCTCACCGCCGGGACAGGGAGCCTACGAGCAGTACTTC.

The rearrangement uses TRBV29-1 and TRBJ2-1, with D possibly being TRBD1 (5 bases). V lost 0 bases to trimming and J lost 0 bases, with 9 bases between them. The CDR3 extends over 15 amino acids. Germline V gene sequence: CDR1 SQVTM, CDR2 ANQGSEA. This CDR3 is CSVEDQGYSYNEQFF. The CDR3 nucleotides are TGCAGCGTTGAAGATCAGGGATACTCCTACAATGAGCAGTTCTTC.

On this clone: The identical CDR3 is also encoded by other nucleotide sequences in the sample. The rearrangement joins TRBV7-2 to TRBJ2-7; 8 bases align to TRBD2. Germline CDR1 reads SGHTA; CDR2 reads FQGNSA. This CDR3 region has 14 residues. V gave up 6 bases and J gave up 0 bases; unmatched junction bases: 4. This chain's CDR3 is CASSRTSGSYEQYF. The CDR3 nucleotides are TGTGCCAGCAGTCGCACTAGCGGCTCCTACGAGCAGTACTTC.

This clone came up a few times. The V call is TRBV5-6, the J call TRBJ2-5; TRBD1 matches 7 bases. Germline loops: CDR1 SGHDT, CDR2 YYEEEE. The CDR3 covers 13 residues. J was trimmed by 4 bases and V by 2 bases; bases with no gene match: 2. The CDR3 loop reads CASSLQGTETQYF. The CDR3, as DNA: TGTGCCAGCAGCTTACAGGGGACAGAGACCCAGTACTTC.

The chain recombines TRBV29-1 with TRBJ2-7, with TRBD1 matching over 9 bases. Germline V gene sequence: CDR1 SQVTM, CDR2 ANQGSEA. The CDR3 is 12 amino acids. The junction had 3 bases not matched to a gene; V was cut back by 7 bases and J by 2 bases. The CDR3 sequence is CSDRDRAYEQYF. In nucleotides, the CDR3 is TGCAGCGACCGGGACAGGGCCTACGAGCAGTACTTC.

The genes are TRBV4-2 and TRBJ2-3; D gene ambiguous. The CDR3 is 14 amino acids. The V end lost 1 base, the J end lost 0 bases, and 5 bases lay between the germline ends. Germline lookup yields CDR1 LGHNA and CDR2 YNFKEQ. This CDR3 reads CASSQGRSTDTQYF. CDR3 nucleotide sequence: TGTGCCAGCAGCCAAGGCAGAAGCACAGATACGCAGTATTTT.

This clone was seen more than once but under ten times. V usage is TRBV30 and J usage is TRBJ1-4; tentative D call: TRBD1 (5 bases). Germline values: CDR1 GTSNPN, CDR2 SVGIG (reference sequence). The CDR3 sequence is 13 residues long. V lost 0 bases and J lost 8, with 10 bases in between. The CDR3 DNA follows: TGTGCCTGGAGTGTCAGGGTCGGGGAAAAACTGTTTTTT. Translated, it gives CAWSVRVGEKLFF. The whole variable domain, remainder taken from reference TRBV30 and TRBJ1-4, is SQTIHQWPATLVQPVGSPLSLECTVEGTSNPNLYWYRQAAGRGLQLLFYSVGIGQISSEVPQNLSASRPQDRQFILSSKKLLLSDSGFYLCAWSVRVGEKLFFGSGTQLSVL.

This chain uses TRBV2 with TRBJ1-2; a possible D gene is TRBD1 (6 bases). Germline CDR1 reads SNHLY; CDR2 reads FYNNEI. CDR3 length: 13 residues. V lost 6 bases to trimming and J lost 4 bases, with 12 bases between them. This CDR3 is CASRGQSGYGYTF. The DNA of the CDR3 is TGTGCCAGCAGGGGACAATCGGGCTATGGCTACACCTTC.